The 24 T cell receptor beta chains given below trace back to one sample, sequenced in a study of shared clonotypes between healthy human individuals. Measured with immunoSEQ multiplex PCR; TCRdb has only the in-frame clones, and not every one. The repertoire holds around 530,000 clones, with roughly 72% as singletons. Sequencing used PBMCs. Source of these receptors: a woman aged 40 to 55 in good health. Some clones in this sample may be carry-over from other donors' samples.

As for this clone: This may come from a read error, since a much larger clone is one base off. This chain uses TRBV7-7 with TRBJ1-4, with D unresolved. This CDR3 has 12 amino acids. The V end was cut by 5 bases, the J end by 8 bases, with 9 bases between. The germline CDR1 and CDR2 sequences are SSHAT and FNYEAQ (reference sequence). In DNA form, the CDR3 reads TGTGCCAGCAGCCAGGACGGCGAAAAACTGTTTTTT. This codes for CASSQDGEKLFF.

The rearrangement joins TRBV10-2 to TRBJ2-3, with 10 bases that match TRBD2. With 7 bases clipped from V and 2 bases from J, the junction kept 6 bases outside the gene matches. The length of the CDR3 is 15 residues. Looked up from germline, CDR1 is WSHSY and CDR2 is SAAADI. CDR3 DNA sequence: TGCGCCAGCACTCTAGCGGGAGCGGTCACAGATACGCAGTATTTT. Translating gives CASTLAGAVTDTQYF.

DNA of the CDR3: TGCAGCGTTGGGATGGACACTGGAAACACCATATATTTT. This gives the protein CSVGMDTGNTIYF. The V and J genes are TRBV29-1 and TRBJ1-3, with a possible D match to TRBD1 (5 bases). There are 13 residues in the CDR3. Deletions cut 4 bases from V and 2 bases from J, with 9 bases between. Germline CDR1 and CDR2: SQVTM and ANQGSEA. Together with reference TRBV29-1 and TRBJ1-3, the CDR3 gives the full variable domain: SAVISQKPSRDICQRGTSLTIQCQVDSQVTMMFWYRQQPGQSLTLIATANQGSEATYESGFVIDKFPISRPNLTFSTLTVSNMSPEDSSIYLCSVGMDTGNTIYFGEGSWLTVV.

A remark on this clone: The sample carries other DNA sequences with the same CDR3. The rearrangement uses TRBV28 and TRBJ1-5; no firm D call. Trimming shortened V by 2 bases and J by 0 bases, and 5 bases separated the two germline ends. There are 14 residues in the CDR3. CDR1 is MDHEN and CDR2 is SYDVKM in the germline V gene. The CDR3 region has the DNA TGTGCCAGCAGTTTAGGAGGTAGCAATCAGCCCCAGCATTTT. Its translation is CASSLGGSNQPQHF.

This clone was seen a handful of times. The chain has TRBV5-1 and TRBJ1-1; TRBD1 matches 10 bases. Germline-derived CDR1 and CDR2 are SGHRS and YFSETQ. The CDR3 extends over 14 amino acids. The ends lost 4 bases at V and 4 bases at J; junction bases unmatched: 4. Here the CDR3 DNA reads TGCGCCAGCAGCCCGGGACAGGGGAGCACTGAAGCTTTCTTT. Translated, it gives CASSPGQGSTEAFF.

In regard to this clone: The identical CDR3 is also encoded by other nucleotide sequences in the sample. The chain carries TRBV7-9 and TRBJ2-3, with D unclear. The CDR3 has 12 residues. V was shortened by 1 base and J by 6 bases, with 5 bases between the two germline ends. Germline V gives CDR1 SEHNR, CDR2 FQNEAQ (reference sequence). In DNA, the CDR3 is TGTGCCAGCAGCTTAGTTGCGGATACGCAGTATTTT. This translates into CASSLVADTQYF.

The chain joins TRBV7-8 to TRBJ2-7; no firm D call. Trimming pared 5 bases from V and 3 bases from J, leaving 11 bases between. Germline V lookup: CDR1 SGHVS, CDR2 FQNEAQ. The CDR3 runs to 13 residues. CDR3 protein: CASSQPSSYEQYF. The DNA for the CDR3 is TGTGCCAGCAGCCAACCATCTAGCTACGAGCAGTACTTC.

Details on this clone: At the DNA level, this CDR3 is encoded by other sequences in the same sample as well. This chain connects TRBV27 to TRBJ2-3, with 7 bases that match TRBD1. The CDR3 is 14 residues long. Germline V gives CDR1 MNHEY, CDR2 SMNVEV (reference sequence). The J segment lost 1 base and the V segment lost 5 bases, leaving 3 bases of the junction unmatched. The CDR3 reads CASSPGQGTDTQYF. CDR3 sequence (DNA): TGTGCCAGCAGTCCAGGACAGGGCACAGATACGCAGTATTTT.

The J gene is TRBJ1-2, the V gene TRBV27; D might be TRBD1 (5 bases). Germline V CDR1 and CDR2: MNHEY, SMNVEV (reference sequence). The CDR3 is 13 amino acids. Trimming cost V 10 bases and J 0 bases, with 12 bases left between them. CDR3 loop: CATWTPANYGYTF. The CDR3 coding sequence is TGTGCCACTTGGACACCTGCTAACTATGGCTACACCTTC.

The chain couples TRBV2 to TRBJ1-5, with D possibly being TRBD1 (5 bases). The V gene's germline CDR1 is SNHLY and CDR2 FYNNEI. The CDR3 extends over 17 amino acids. V dropped 0 bases and J dropped 3 bases, with 15 bases sitting between them. Written as DNA, the CDR3 is TGTGCCAGCAGTGAAGCCCCCTACGGGGCAGCCAATCAGCCCCAGCATTTT. This translates into CASSEAPYGAANQPQHF.

The V gene is TRBV7-8, the J gene TRBJ2-2, with TRBD2 as a possible D gene (5 bases). Germline CDR1 is SGHVS and CDR2 is FQNEAQ. V gave up 2 bases and J gave up 4 bases, with 20 bases separating them. The CDR3 has 18 residues. This CDR3 is CASSLKGRGPDSTGELFF. CDR3 sequence (DNA): TGTGCCAGCAGCTTAAAGGGCAGAGGGCCCGATAGCACCGGGGAGCTGTTTTTT.

The chain links TRBV27 to TRBJ2-2; no firm D call. V was shortened by 3 bases and J by 4 bases, with 9 bases between the two germline ends. CDR1 is MNHEY and CDR2 is SMNVEV in the germline V gene (reference sequence). This CDR3 contains 14 residues. The CDR3 nucleotides read TGTGCCAGCAGTTTCGGAGCTGGCACCGGGGAGCTGTTTTTT. This gives the protein CASSFGAGTGELFF.

Concerning this clone itself: One end of the junction is discordant with germline, which a read error may explain. The chain recombines TRBV7-7 with TRBJ2-1; the D call may be TRBD1 or TRBD2 (5 bases each). The germline CDR1 and CDR2 sequences are SSHAT and FNYEAQ (reference sequence). This CDR3 has 15 residues. The CDR3 DNA is TGTGCTAGCAGCCCAACGGACGGAAGAGGGGATGAGCAGTTCTTC. Its translation is CASSPTDGRGDEQFF.

The V and J genes are TRBV5-1 and TRBJ2-1, with D maybe TRBD2 (6 bases). Between the trimmed V and J ends, which lost 3 bases and 2 bases, there was a span of 12 bases. Germline CDR1 is SGHRS and CDR2 is YFSETQ. CDR3 length equals 15 residues. The CDR3 DNA sequence: TGCGCCAGCAGCTCCACTAGCAGACCCTACAATGAGCAGTTCTTC. Amino acids: CASSSTSRPYNEQFF.

This chain joins TRBV28 and TRBJ1-1; D gene uncertain. Germline values: CDR1 MDHEN, CDR2 SYDVKM. V gave up 3 bases and J gave up 0 bases, with 8 bases separating them. This CDR3 is built from 14 residues. This CDR3 reads CASSFGVVNTEAFF. The CDR3 DNA reads as TGTGCCAGCAGTTTCGGGGTGGTGAACACTGAAGCTTTCTTT.

Comment on this clone: Germline is not matched at one junction end, which may reflect a read error. Other nucleotide sequences from this sample produce the same CDR3. The chain links TRBV28 to TRBJ1-5, with 7 bases fitting TRBD1. This CDR3 has 15 residues. Germline V gene sequence: CDR1 MDHEN, CDR2 SYDVKM. CDR3 amino acids: CASSYLTDRRQPQHF. The DNA for the CDR3 is TGCGCCAGCAGTTATCTGACGGACAGGCGCCAGCCCCAGCATTTT.

This clone came up once. The chain links TRBV9 to TRBJ2-1; 9 nucleotides align to TRBD2. V dropped 3 bases and J dropped 4; count of bases not matched to a gene: 5. Germline values: CDR1 SGDLS, CDR2 YYNGEE. The CDR3 is 15 amino acids. The CDR3 DNA reads TGTGCCAGCAGCGGGGCGGGAGGGCCGTACAATGAGCAGTTCTTC. This encodes CASSGAGGPYNEQFF.

The chain combines TRBV2 with TRBJ2-1, with 13 positions matching TRBD2. Germline lookup yields CDR1 SNHLY and CDR2 FYNNEI. The J segment lost 10 bases and the V segment lost 8 bases, leaving 5 bases of the junction unmatched. The CDR3 runs 13 residues. The CDR3 sequence is CASGTSGNGEQFF. DNA for the CDR3: TGTGCCAGCGGGACTAGCGGGAATGGGGAGCAGTTCTTC.

The rearrangement joins TRBV9 to TRBJ2-3; no clear D. Trimming pared 4 bases from V and 4 bases from J, leaving 13 bases between. Germline V CDR1 and CDR2: SGDLS, YYNGEE. The CDR3 consists of 14 residues. CDR3 nucleotide sequence: TGTGCCAGCAGCCGAAGATCCGAATCAGATACGCAGTATTTT. Translating gives CASSRRSESDTQYF. Complete variable domain (other parts from reference TRBV9 and TRBJ2-3): DSGVTQTPKHLITATGQRVTLRCSPRSGDLSVYWYQQSLDQGLQFLIQYYNGEERAKGNILERFSAQQFPDLHSELNLSSLELGDSALYFCASSRRSESDTQYFGPGTRLTVL.

The chain joins TRBV7-2 to TRBJ2-3; TRBD2 matches at 7 bases. CDR1 and CDR2 (germline): SGHTA, FQGNSA. J gave up 2 bases and V 4 bases, and 6 bases lay outside the gene matches. The CDR3 is made up of 15 amino acids. CDR3 nucleotides: TGTGCCAGCAGCTCCCTGGGGGGGGTCACAGATACGCAGTATTTT. This codes for CASSSLGGVTDTQYF.

The chain employs TRBV19 and TRBJ2-1; 7 nucleotides align to TRBD2. This CDR3 contains 15 residues. The ends lost 0 bases at V and 4 bases at J; junction bases unmatched: 3. Germline-derived CDR1 and CDR2 are LNHDA and SQIVND (reference sequence). CDR3 in amino acids: CASSIDSGNYNEQFF. The CDR3 bases are TGTGCCAGTAGTATAGACAGCGGGAATTACAATGAGCAGTTCTTC.

CDR3 protein: CASTPRGGRNTGELFF. In nucleotides, the CDR3 is TGTGCCAGCACCCCCCGAGGCGGGAGAAACACCGGGGAGCTGTTTTTT. This sequence joins TRBV5-6 and TRBJ2-2; 7 nucleotides align to TRBD2. Looked up from germline, CDR1 is SGHDT and CDR2 is YYEEEE. This CDR3 contains 16 residues. V lost 6 bases, J lost 2 bases, and 10 bases stayed unmatched.

V is TRBV18 and J is TRBJ2-1; 7 bases fit TRBD2. The CDR3 has 16 residues. Germline trimming cut 5 bases from V and 7 bases from J; bases unmatched to any gene: 14. CDR1 and CDR2 (germline): KGHSH, LQKENI. The CDR3 DNA is TGTGCCAGCTCAGATACTAGCGCGCCCCTCGGGAATGAGCAGTTCTTC. Translating gives CASSDTSAPLGNEQFF.

A few counts support this clone. The gene calls are TRBV28 and TRBJ2-1; D perhaps matches TRBD2 (6 bases). This CDR3 contains 14 residues. Germline V gives CDR1 MDHEN, CDR2 SYDVKM. V was clipped by 6 bases and J by 2 bases, with 11 bases between them. CDR3 in amino acids: CASRKGLPYNEQFF. The CDR3, as DNA: TGTGCCAGCAGGAAGGGACTCCCCTACAATGAGCAGTTCTTC.